The clone carrying this TCR beta chain was found a few times. The antigen is not known. The germline CDR1 and CDR2 sequences are SGHAT and FQDESV (reference sequence). The CDR3 spans 16 residues. The germline V and J ends were trimmed by 4 bases and 3 bases, with 15 bases remaining between them. This entry comes from a study of T cells in Graves' hyperthyroidism and ophthalmopathy. Whole-study context: Peripheral blood samples were taken at initial diagnosis, prior to any treatment.

It was RNA transcripts that yielded the amplified TCR beta CDR3 regions. HTBI primers drove first-round RT-PCR of the TCR CDR3. In TCRdb, the multiplex PCR reads were re-called with MiXCR into one record per CDR3 protein. The sample shows roughly 500,000 distinct CDR3 sequences, around a quarter of them seen only once. Whole-study findings and limits: The model foresaw ophthalmopathy a median around 6 months prior to onset.

The sample was blood. The chain uses TRBV11-1 and TRBJ2-2; unclear D gene. This sequence originates from a woman in her thirties with Graves' ophthalmopathy. The CDR3 is CASSSQPVTYTGELFF. The CDR3, as DNA: TGTGCCAGCAGCTCGCAACCTGTCACGTACACCGGGGAGCTGTTTTTT.